A selection of T cell receptor beta chains follows, all from one sample in a study of regulatory T cells in long-lasting Graves disease. A single record per CDR3 protein comes from TCRdb applying MiXCR to the multiplex PCR reads. The sample comprises approximately 540,000 distinct CDR3 sequences, around 13% of which are singletons, and 8% to 10% rests with the top ten. This sample also appeared in a second study, on T cells in Graves' hyperthyroidism and ophthalmopathy.

The sample consisted of peripheral blood mononuclear cells (PBMCs), taken at new diagnosis, from a patient treated with antithyroid drugs. The receptors stem from a woman in her twenties or thirties with Graves disease. CDR3s include the opening cysteine and the closing phenylalanine or tryptophan. A D gene is named only where the DNA matches it firmly. Where a row states a size, it is once, few, many or the class of an expanded clone; other rows omit it.

j_gene: TRBJ2-2
d_gene: TRBD1
abundance: NA
v_gene: TRBV19
CDR3nt: TGTGCCAGTAGTGCGGGACAGGGGAGGATAACCGGGGAGCTGTTTTTT
CDR3aa: CASSAGQGRITGELFF

j_gene: TRBJ2-3
d_gene: NA
abundance: NA
v_gene: TRBV6-9
CDR3nt: TGTGCCAGCAGTTACGACGGCGGCGGCTCAACTCCAGATACGCAGTATTTT
CDR3aa: CASSYDGGGSTPDTQYF

j_gene: TRBJ2-1
d_gene: TRBD1
abundance: NA
v_gene: TRBV9
CDR3nt: TGTGCCAGCAGCGCTCGAAAGGGACAGGGGAGGAATGAGCAGTTCTTC
CDR3aa: CASSARKGQGRNEQFF

j_gene: TRBJ2-7
d_gene: NA
abundance: few
v_gene: TRBV5-1
CDR3nt: TGCGCCAGCACCCCCAAGGGGGGGCCCTACGAGCAGTACTTC
CDR3aa: CASTPKGGPYEQYF

j_gene: TRBJ2-1
d_gene: NA
abundance: many
v_gene: TRBV6-1
CDR3nt: TGTGCCAGCAGTCTAAACGCCGGGGCAGGCCTCTACAATGAGCAGTTCTTC
CDR3aa: CASSLNAGAGLYNEQFF

j_gene: TRBJ1-3
d_gene: NA
abundance: many
v_gene: TRBV6-1
CDR3nt: TGTGCCTCGAGGAAGAGCTCTGGAAACACCATATATTTT
CDR3aa: CASRKSSGNTIYF

j_gene: TRBJ2-7
d_gene: NA
abundance: many
v_gene: TRBV28
CDR3nt: TGTGCCAGCAGTATCCCGTCGAGGGGAATTGGCTACGAGCAGTACTTC
CDR3aa: CASSIPSRGIGYEQYF

j_gene: TRBJ2-2
d_gene: NA
abundance: once
v_gene: TRBV7-3
CDR3nt: TGTGCCAGCAGCTTCGTGACAGGGAACACCGGGGAGCTGTTTTTT
CDR3aa: CASSFVTGNTGELFF

j_gene: TRBJ1-1
d_gene: TRBD1
abundance: many
v_gene: TRBV28
CDR3nt: TGTGCCAGCAGTTTATTGGGGACAGCCAAGAACACTGAAGCTTTCTTT
CDR3aa: CASSLLGTAKNTEAFF

j_gene: TRBJ2-1
d_gene: NA
abundance: many
v_gene: TRBV29-1
CDR3nt: TGCAGCGTTGACCGACCCCTTTTTGAGCAGTTCTTC
CDR3aa: CSVDRPLFEQFF

j_gene: TRBJ1-1
d_gene: NA
abundance: NA
v_gene: TRBV20-1
CDR3nt: TGCAGTGCTCTGCACAGGATACGCAACACTGAAGCTTTCTTT
CDR3aa: CSALHRIRNTEAFF

j_gene: TRBJ2-1
d_gene: NA
abundance: many
v_gene: TRBV7-2
CDR3nt: TGTGCCAGCAGCTTAACGTTGGGCAATGAGCAGTTCTTC
CDR3aa: CASSLTLGNEQFF

j_gene: TRBJ1-2
d_gene: NA
abundance: many
v_gene: TRBV6-1
CDR3nt: TGTGCCAGCACGACCATCGTATACGCTAACTATGGCTACACCTTC
CDR3aa: CASTTIVYANYGYTF

j_gene: TRBJ2-5
d_gene: NA
abundance: many
v_gene: TRBV11-3
CDR3nt: TGTGCCAGCAGCGCCCGACAGGTACAACAAGAGACCCAGTACTTC
CDR3aa: CASSARQVQQETQYF

j_gene: TRBJ2-7
d_gene: TRBD1
abundance: few
v_gene: TRBV12-3/TRBV12-4
CDR3nt: TGTGCCAGCAGTCTCGACAGGGGGCGTGACGAGCAGTACTTC
CDR3aa: CASSLDRGRDEQYF

j_gene: TRBJ2-5
d_gene: NA
abundance: many
v_gene: TRBV4-1
CDR3nt: TGCGCCAGCAGCCAAAATCAGGGAGGTCCCCAAGAGACCCAGTACTTC
CDR3aa: CASSQNQGGPQETQYF

j_gene: TRBJ1-2
d_gene: TRBD1
abundance: few
v_gene: TRBV20-1
CDR3nt: TGCAGTGCTAGGGGAGACAGGGGACGTGATGGCTACACCTTC
CDR3aa: CSARGDRGRDGYTF

j_gene: TRBJ2-1
d_gene: TRBD2
abundance: few
v_gene: TRBV7-9
CDR3nt: TGTGCCAGCAGCCCCGTGATCGGGAGGGCCGATGAGCGGTTCTTC
CDR3aa: CASSPVIGRADERFF

j_gene: TRBJ1-1
d_gene: NA
abundance: many
v_gene: TRBV9
CDR3nt: TGTGCCAGCAGCGGTAGCCGGACATTAGGGGACACTGAAGCTTTCTTT
CDR3aa: CASSGSRTLGDTEAFF

j_gene: TRBJ2-1
d_gene: TRBD2
abundance: NA
v_gene: TRBV11-3
CDR3nt: TGTGCCAGCAGCCCCGTTTATACTGGACTGGCGGGAGCTCCCAGCTCCTACAATGAGCAGTTCTTC
CDR3aa: CASSPVYTGLAGAPSSYNEQFF

j_gene: TRBJ2-1
d_gene: NA
abundance: NA
v_gene: TRBV24-1
CDR3nt: TGTGCCACCAGTGTAGCCGGGAATGAGCAGTTCTTC
CDR3aa: CATSVAGNEQFF

j_gene: TRBJ2-2
d_gene: TRBD1
abundance: few
v_gene: TRBV6-1
CDR3nt: TGTGCCAGCAGCCTAAAACAGGGGCCCTTTGACACCGGGGAGCTGTTTTTT
CDR3aa: CASSLKQGPFDTGELFF

j_gene: TRBJ2-1
d_gene: NA
abundance: NA
v_gene: TRBV11-2
CDR3nt: TGTGCCAGCAGGTCGGGAAGGGACATTGGCAATGAGCAGTTCTTC
CDR3aa: CASRSGRDIGNEQFF

j_gene: TRBJ2-5
d_gene: TRBD1
abundance: many
v_gene: TRBV28
CDR3nt: TGTGCCAGCAGTTTATGGGGGCCGGGACAGGGGGAAGAGACCCAGTACTTC
CDR3aa: CASSLWGPGQGEETQYF

j_gene: TRBJ2-2
d_gene: TRBD1
abundance: few
v_gene: TRBV30
CDR3nt: TGTGCCTGGAGTGTACTAGGGGGCCTAAACACCGGGGAGCTGTTTTTT
CDR3aa: CAWSVLGGLNTGELFF

j_gene: TRBJ1-3
d_gene: NA
abundance: many
v_gene: TRBV2
CDR3nt: TGTGCCAGAGGGAGGGCGGGTGGAAACACCATATATTTT
CDR3aa: CARGRAGGNTIYF

j_gene: TRBJ2-2
d_gene: NA
abundance: NA
v_gene: TRBV12-3/TRBV12-4
CDR3nt: TGTGCCAGCACACAGGGTTGGTCGAACACCGGGGAGCTGTTTTTT
CDR3aa: CASTQGWSNTGELFF

j_gene: TRBJ1-2
d_gene: NA
abundance: many
v_gene: TRBV10-3
CDR3nt: TGTGCCATCAGTGAGTCGGGCCCGGCGGATGGCTACACCTTC
CDR3aa: CAISESGPADGYTF

j_gene: TRBJ1-3
d_gene: NA
abundance: many
v_gene: TRBV7-6
CDR3nt: TGTGCCAGCAGCTTAGGGTCGGGGCGGAGTAGCACCATATATTTT
CDR3aa: CASSLGSGRSSTIYF